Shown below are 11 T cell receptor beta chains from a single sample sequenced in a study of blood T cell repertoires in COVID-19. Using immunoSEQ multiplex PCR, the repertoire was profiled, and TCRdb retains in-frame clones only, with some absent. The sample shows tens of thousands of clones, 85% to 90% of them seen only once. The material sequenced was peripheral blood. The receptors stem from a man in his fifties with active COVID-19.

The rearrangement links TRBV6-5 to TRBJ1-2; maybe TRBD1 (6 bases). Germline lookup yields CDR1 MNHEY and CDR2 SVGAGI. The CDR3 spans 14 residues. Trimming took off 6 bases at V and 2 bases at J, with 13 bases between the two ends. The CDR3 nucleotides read TGTGCCAGCAGGGACAGACTCATCAACTATGGCTACACCTTC. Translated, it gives CASRDRLINYGYTF.

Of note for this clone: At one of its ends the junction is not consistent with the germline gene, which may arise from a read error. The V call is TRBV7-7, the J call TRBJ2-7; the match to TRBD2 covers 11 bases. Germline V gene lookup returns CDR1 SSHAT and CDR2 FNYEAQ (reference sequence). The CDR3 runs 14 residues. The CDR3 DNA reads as TGTGCTAGCAGCTTAGCGGGGGGGTTCGACGAGCAGTACTTC. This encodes CASSLAGGFDEQYF.

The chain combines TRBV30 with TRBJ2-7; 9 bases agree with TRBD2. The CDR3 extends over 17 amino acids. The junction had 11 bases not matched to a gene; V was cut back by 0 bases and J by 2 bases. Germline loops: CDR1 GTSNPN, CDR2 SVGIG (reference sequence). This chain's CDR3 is CAWSVPRAGGITYEQYF. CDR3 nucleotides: TGTGCCTGGAGTGTCCCAAGGGCGGGAGGGATTACCTACGAGCAGTACTTC.

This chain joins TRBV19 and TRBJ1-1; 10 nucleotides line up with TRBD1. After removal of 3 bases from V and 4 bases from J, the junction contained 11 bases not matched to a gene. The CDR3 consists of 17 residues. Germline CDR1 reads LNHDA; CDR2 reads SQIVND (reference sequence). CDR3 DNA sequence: TGTGCCAGTAGTATGCCGGGACAGGGGAAGGTCGGCACTGAAGCTTTCTTT. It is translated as CASSMPGQGKVGTEAFF.

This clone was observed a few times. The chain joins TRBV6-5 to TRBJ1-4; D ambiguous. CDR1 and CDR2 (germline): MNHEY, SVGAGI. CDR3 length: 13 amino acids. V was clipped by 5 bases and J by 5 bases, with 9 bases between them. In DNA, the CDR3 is TGTGCCAGCAGTCCGGGTCTGAATGAAAAACTGTTTTTT. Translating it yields CASSPGLNEKLFF.

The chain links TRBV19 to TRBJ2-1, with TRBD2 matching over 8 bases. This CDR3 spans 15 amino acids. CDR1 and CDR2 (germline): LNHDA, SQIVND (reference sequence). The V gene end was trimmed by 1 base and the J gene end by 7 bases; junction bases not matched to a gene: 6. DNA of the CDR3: TGTGCCAGTAGTATAGGGCTGGGCGGGAGGAATGAGCAGTTCTTC. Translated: CASSIGLGGRNEQFF.

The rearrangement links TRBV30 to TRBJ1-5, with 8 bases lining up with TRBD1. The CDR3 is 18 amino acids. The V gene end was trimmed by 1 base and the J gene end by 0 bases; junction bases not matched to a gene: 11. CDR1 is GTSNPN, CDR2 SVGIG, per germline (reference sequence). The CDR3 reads CAWSAGRGPPYSNQPQHF. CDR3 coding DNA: TGTGCCTGGAGTGCGGGCAGGGGGCCCCCCTATAGCAATCAGCCCCAGCATTTT.

The CDR3, as DNA: TGTGCCAGCAGCTTAGGAGCTACCGGGAGCCAAGAGACCCAGTACTTC. Protein sequence: CASSLGATGSQETQYF. The genes are TRBV7-8 and TRBJ2-5, with D possibly TRBD2 on 6 matching bases. Germline V gene lookup returns CDR1 SGHVS and CDR2 FQNEAQ. The CDR3 is made up of 16 amino acids. V was clipped by 1 base and J by 1 base, with 13 bases between them.

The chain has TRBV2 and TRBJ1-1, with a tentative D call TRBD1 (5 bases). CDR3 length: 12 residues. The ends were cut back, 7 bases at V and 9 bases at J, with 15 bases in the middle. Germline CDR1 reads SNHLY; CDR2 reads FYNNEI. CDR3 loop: CASTIIDSKAFF. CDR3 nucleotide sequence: TGTGCCAGCACCATAATCGACAGTAAAGCTTTCTTT.

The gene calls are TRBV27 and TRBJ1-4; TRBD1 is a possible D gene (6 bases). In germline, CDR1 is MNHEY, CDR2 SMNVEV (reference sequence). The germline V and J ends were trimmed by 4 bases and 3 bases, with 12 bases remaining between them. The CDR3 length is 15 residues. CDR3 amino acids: CASSSSGTPNEKLFF. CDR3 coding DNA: TGTGCCAGCAGTTCCTCCGGGACACCTAATGAAAAACTGTTTTTT.

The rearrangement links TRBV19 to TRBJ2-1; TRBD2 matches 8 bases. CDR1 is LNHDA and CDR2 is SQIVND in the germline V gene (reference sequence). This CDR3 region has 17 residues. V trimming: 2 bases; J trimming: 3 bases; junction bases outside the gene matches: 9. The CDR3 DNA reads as TGTGCCAGTAGTATAACGTCGGGAGGGTCTTTCTACAATGAGCAGTTCTTC. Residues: CASSITSGGSFYNEQFF. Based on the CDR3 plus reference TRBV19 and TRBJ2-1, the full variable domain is DGGITQSPKYLFRKEGQNVTLSCEQNLNHDAMYWYRQDPGQGLRLIYYSQIVNDFQKGDIAEGYSVSREKKESFPLTVTSAQKNPTAFYLCASSITSGGSFYNEQFFGPGTRLTVL.